A single sample gave rise to the 12 T cell receptor beta chains below, sequenced in a study of technical replicates of blood from a handful of donors. Assay: immunoSEQ multiplex PCR; the TCRdb copy retains only in-frame clones and omits some. The sample consists of tens of thousands of clones, approximately 91% of them appearing once. Sample: T cells isolated from PBMCs. Receptors originate from a human donor in good health. Some clones in this sample may be carry-over from other donors' samples.

The chain links TRBV19 to TRBJ2-7; possibly TRBD2 for D (6 bases). Germline assignment: CDR1 LNHDA and CDR2 SQIVND (reference sequence). The CDR3 has 11 residues. The V end lost 6 bases, the J end lost 5 bases, and 8 bases lay between the germline ends. The CDR3 nucleotides are TGTGCCAGTAGATGGGGGGACGAGCAGTACTTC. Translation: CASRWGDEQYF.

V usage is TRBV5-6 and J usage is TRBJ2-5; 14 bases map to TRBD2. The CDR3 has 16 amino acids. Germline CDR1 reads SGHDT; CDR2 reads YYEEEE. V gave up 3 bases and J gave up 2 bases; unmatched junction bases: 3. This CDR3 is CASSSRLAGGQETQYF. In DNA form, the CDR3 reads TGTGCCAGCAGCTCCAGACTAGCGGGAGGGCAAGAGACCCAGTACTTC. Together with reference TRBV5-6 and TRBJ2-5, the CDR3 gives the full variable domain: DAGVTQSPTHLIKTRGQQVTLRCSPKSGHDTVSWYQQALGQGPQFIFQYYEEEERQRGNFPDRFSGHQFPNYSSELNVNALLLGDSALYLCASSSRLAGGQETQYFGPGTRLLVL.

DNA of the CDR3: TGTGCCAGCAGCTTGACAGGGTCTGGAAACACCATATATTTT. Residues: CASSLTGSGNTIYF. The genes are TRBV7-3 and TRBJ1-3, with 7 bases identical to TRBD1. The junction had 0 bases not matched to a gene; V was cut back by 3 bases and J by 1 base. CDR1 and CDR2 from the germline V gene are SGHTA and FQGTGA. This CDR3 contains 14 residues.

The rearrangement joins TRBV7-2 to TRBJ1-5, with TRBD1 matching 8 bases. The CDR3 spans 13 residues. J lost 6 bases, V lost 5 bases, and 3 bases had no gene match. CDR1 and CDR2 (germline): SGHTA, FQGNSA. In DNA, the CDR3 is TGTGCCAGCAGCCTTGACAGGGGTCAGCCCCAGCATTTT. Translation gives CASSLDRGQPQHF.

The CDR3 DNA reads TGCGCCAGCATGAGCCGGGACAGGGGAGGTAATGAGCAGTTCTTC. It encodes CASMSRDRGGNEQFF. The chain carries TRBV10-2 and TRBJ2-1; 10 nucleotides line up with TRBD1. The CDR3 runs to 15 residues. Trimming at V came to 7 bases and at J to 7 bases, leaving 10 bases not matched to a gene. The germline V gene encodes CDR1 WSHSY and CDR2 SAAADI.

The J gene is TRBJ2-2, the V gene TRBV29-1, with 8 nucleotides matching TRBD1. V was clipped by 6 bases and J by 8 bases; unmatched bases: 11. The CDR3 runs to 14 residues. Germline-derived CDR1 and CDR2 are SQVTM and ANQGSEA. The chain's CDR3 is CSVRPGGAAGELFF. The CDR3 DNA reads as TGCAGCGTGCGGCCAGGGGGCGCAGCGGGGGAGCTGTTTTTT.

The rearrangement joins TRBV11-3 to TRBJ2-1; TRBD1 matches at 7 bases. CDR3 length: 15 amino acids. Looked up from germline, CDR1 is SGHNT and CDR2 is YENEEA. With V trimmed by 5 bases and J by 6 bases, 10 bases remained unmatched. The CDR3 spells CASSETGQVGNEQFF. Written as DNA, the CDR3 is TGTGCCAGCAGCGAGACAGGGCAGGTTGGCAATGAGCAGTTCTTC.

The chain uses TRBV5-1 and TRBJ2-1; 12 bases align to TRBD2. The CDR3 runs to 16 residues. The V gene's germline CDR1 is SGHRS and CDR2 YFSETQ. J lost 9 bases, V lost 4 bases, and 11 bases had no gene match. CDR3 loop: CASSLGLAGLLGEQFF. In DNA, the CDR3 is TGCGCCAGCAGCCTCGGACTAGCGGGATTGTTGGGTGAGCAGTTCTTC.

V and J are TRBV7-2 and TRBJ2-7, with D maybe TRBD2 (6 bases). V lost 3 bases to trimming and J lost 7 bases, with 16 bases between them. Per the germline V gene, CDR1 is SGHTA and CDR2 is FQGNSA. This CDR3 has 14 residues. This CDR3 reads CASSLSGLPGEQYF. CDR3 DNA: TGTGCCAGCAGCTTGTCGGGACTCCCTGGGGAGCAGTACTTC.

This rearrangement joins TRBV5-1 to TRBJ2-3, with no clear D. Deletions cut 0 bases from V and 2 bases from J, with 7 bases between. Germline V gene sequence: CDR1 SGHRS, CDR2 YFSETQ. There are 14 residues in the CDR3. CDR3: CASSLDGNTDTQYF. CDR3 coding DNA: TGCGCCAGCAGCTTGGACGGTAACACAGATACGCAGTATTTT.

The chain has TRBV5-1 and TRBJ2-5, with TRBD2 matching over 9 bases. J lost 4 bases, V lost 4 bases, and 5 bases had no gene match. Looked up from germline, CDR1 is SGHRS and CDR2 is YFSETQ. The CDR3 length is 14 residues. The CDR3 nucleotides read TGCGCCAGCAGCGTAGCGGGAGTGGTAGAGACCCAGTACTTC. Encoded protein: CASSVAGVVETQYF.

The V and J genes are TRBV5-1 and TRBJ2-2; D is possibly TRBD1 (5 bases). The length of the CDR3 is 11 residues. Per germline, CDR1 SGHRS and CDR2 YFSETQ. The V and J ends lost 7 bases and 8 bases respectively, with 9 bases between them. DNA for the CDR3: TGCGCCAGCCAGGGTCGGGGGGAGCTGTTTTTT. Its translation is CASQGRGELFF. The entire variable domain, with the rest obtained from reference TRBV5-1 and TRBJ2-2, is as follows: KAGVTQTPRYLIKTRGQQVTLSCSPISGHRSVSWYQQTPGQGLQFLFEYFSETQRNKGNFPGRFSGRQFSNSRSEMNVSTLELGDSALYLCASQGRGELFFGEGSRLTVL.